The 27 T cell receptor beta chains presented below share a single source sample, sequenced in a study of blood T cell repertoires in COVID-19. Here immunoSEQ multiplex PCR was the method, and the copy in TCRdb shows in-frame clones only, minus some. The data hold under 200,000 clones, with 65% to 90% observed a single time. The sample taken for sequencing was peripheral blood. These receptors were collected from a man between 60 and 75 years old with acute or convalescent COVID-19.

V gene TRBV10-2 combines with J gene TRBJ2-7; 8 nucleotides agree with TRBD2. Germline V lookup: CDR1 WSHSY, CDR2 SAAADI. The CDR3 is 16 residues long. The junction had 9 bases not matched to a gene; V was cut back by 5 bases and J by 0 bases. The CDR3 sequence: CASSFLAGASSYEQYF. Here the CDR3 DNA reads TGCGCCAGCAGTTTCCTAGCGGGCGCAAGCTCCTACGAGCAGTACTTC.

The rearrangement joins TRBV30 to TRBJ1-2, with D possibly matching TRBD1 (6 bases). This CDR3 is built from 12 residues. Germline assignment: CDR1 GTSNPN and CDR2 SVGIG (reference sequence). Between the trimmed V and J ends, which lost 1 base and 6 bases, there was a span of 9 bases. The CDR3 sequence: CAWSATGHGYTF. As DNA, the CDR3 is TGTGCCTGGAGTGCTACAGGGCATGGCTACACCTTC.

This clone has just one count. This chain uses TRBV6-5 with TRBJ2-1; TRBD2 might be the D (5 bases). The V gene's germline CDR1 is MNHEY and CDR2 SVGAGI. With 7 bases removed from V and 10 bases from J, the gap between germline ends came to 14 bases. The CDR3 is made up of 12 amino acids. CDR3 coding DNA: TGTGCCAGCACTCCACTGGGCGGGGAGCAGTTCTTC. Its translation is CASTPLGGEQFF.

The chain joins TRBV2 to TRBJ2-1; D unresolved. Germline V lookup: CDR1 SNHLY, CDR2 FYNNEI. The CDR3 is made up of 14 amino acids. Trimming took 0 bases from V and 6 from J, leaving 9 bases between them. Here the CDR3 DNA reads TGTGCCAGCAGTGAAGCACTTGTTCTCAATGAGCAGTTCTTC. Translation gives CASSEALVLNEQFF.

V usage is TRBV9 and J usage is TRBJ2-4, with D possibly TRBD2 on 7 matching bases. The ends were cut back, 0 bases at V and 4 bases at J, with 17 bases in the middle. The germline gives CDR1 SGDLS, CDR2 YYNGEE. The CDR3 is 17 amino acids. CDR3 sequence (DNA): TGTGCCAGCAGCGTAGGTCCCGGGGGGCCTGGGAAAAACATTCAGTACTTC. Its translation is CASSVGPGGPGKNIQYF. Full variable domain (outside the CDR3, taken from reference TRBV9 and TRBJ2-4): DSGVTQTPKHLITATGQRVTLRCSPRSGDLSVYWYQQSLDQGLQFLIQYYNGEERAKGNILERFSAQQFPDLHSELNLSSLELGDSALYFCASSVGPGGPGKNIQYFGAGTRLSVL.

This clone was found a few times. This chain connects TRBV29-1 to TRBJ1-3; 7 nucleotides match TRBD1. This CDR3 is 14 amino acids long. Germline V gene lookup returns CDR1 SQVTM and CDR2 ANQGSEA. V lost 7 bases to trimming and J lost 0 bases; unmatched junction nucleotides: 6. In nucleotides, the CDR3 is TGCAGCGCCGTAGACAGGGACTCTGGAAACACCATATATTTT. Amino acid sequence: CSAVDRDSGNTIYF.

V and J are TRBV12-5 and TRBJ2-2; 9 positions match TRBD1. The junction had 10 bases not matched to a gene; V was cut back by 4 bases and J by 7 bases. CDR3 length: 16 amino acids. Per germline, CDR1 LGHNT and CDR2 FRNRAP. CDR3 sequence (DNA): TGTGCTAGTGGTTCGGGACAGGGCCCCGTCGGCGGGGAGCTGTTTTTT. This sequence encodes CASGSGQGPVGGELFF.

This chain connects TRBV4-2 to TRBJ2-7; TRBD2 agrees at 7 bases. Trimming removed 1 base from V and 6 bases from J; junction bases left unmatched: 9. CDR1 is LGHNA, CDR2 YNFKEQ, per germline. This CDR3 has 15 residues. CDR3 residues: CASSQVGGGIGEQYF. The CDR3 DNA sequence: TGTGCCAGCAGCCAAGTTGGGGGGGGTATAGGCGAGCAGTACTTC.

This clone is a singleton in its sample. V is TRBV9 and J is TRBJ2-3; 12 bases are a match to TRBD2. From germline, CDR1 is SGDLS and CDR2 YYNGEE. J was trimmed by 3 bases and V by 0 bases; bases with no gene match: 2. The CDR3 extends over 16 amino acids. In DNA, the CDR3 is TGTGCCAGCAGCGTAGGGACTAGCGGGAAAACAGATACGCAGTATTTT. Its translation is CASSVGTSGKTDTQYF.

The rearrangement uses TRBV4-2 and TRBJ2-7; 13 nucleotides line up with TRBD2. Germline loops: CDR1 LGHNA, CDR2 YNFKEQ. The CDR3 sequence is 18 residues long. The ends lost 4 bases at V and 6 bases at J; junction bases unmatched: 15. CDR3: CASSPLTHGTSGALEQYF. Here the CDR3 DNA reads TGTGCCAGCAGCCCACTTACTCATGGGACTAGCGGGGCCCTCGAGCAGTACTTC.

This clone showed up just a few times. Other DNA sequences of this sample code for an identical CDR3. J is TRBJ1-2 and V is TRBV28; TRBD1 matches at 8 bases. Per the germline V gene, CDR1 is MDHEN and CDR2 is SYDVKM. This CDR3 spans 13 amino acids. After removal of 3 bases from V and 3 bases from J, the junction contained 0 bases not matched to a gene. The CDR3 sequence is CASSLTGDYGYTF. The DNA for the CDR3 is TGTGCCAGCAGTTTGACAGGGGACTATGGCTACACCTTC.

The chain is built from TRBV9 and TRBJ2-7; D not certain. CDR1 is SGDLS and CDR2 is YYNGEE in the germline V gene. The V and J ends lost 3 bases and 2 bases respectively, with 12 bases between them. CDR3 length: 14 amino acids. CDR3 sequence: CASSATTYTYEQYF. CDR3 DNA: TGTGCCAGCAGCGCCACCACTTATACCTACGAGCAGTACTTC.

Here the CDR3 DNA reads TGTGCCAGCAGCTCGATGGGACAGGGAGTCCCAGATACGCAGTATTTT. Amino acid sequence: CASSSMGQGVPDTQYF. This chain joins TRBV7-3 and TRBJ2-3; 9 bases fit TRBD1. Trimming took 4 bases from V and 4 from J; bases not matched to a gene: 9. The CDR3 has 16 amino acids. The germline gives CDR1 SGHTA, CDR2 FQGTGA.

This clone was seen once. This chain connects TRBV27 to TRBJ2-6; 8 nucleotides agree with TRBD1. Germline V CDR1 and CDR2: MNHEY, SMNVEV (reference sequence). J gave up 2 bases and V 6 bases, and 3 bases lay outside the gene matches. This CDR3 has 15 amino acids. This CDR3 reads CASRGRGPGANVLTF. Written as DNA, the CDR3 is TGTGCCAGCAGGGGCAGGGGGCCTGGGGCCAACGTCCTGACTTTC.

The DNA of the CDR3 is TGTGCCAGCAGCTCCAGGGCTAGCACAGATACGCAGTATTTT. Amino acid sequence: CASSSRASTDTQYF. The chain couples TRBV5-6 to TRBJ2-3, with a weak D call TRBD1 (5 bases). The CDR3 contains 14 residues. Trimming shortened V by 3 bases and J by 0 bases, and 8 bases separated the two germline ends. Germline lookup yields CDR1 SGHDT and CDR2 YYEEEE.

V usage is TRBV30 and J usage is TRBJ1-5, with 9 bases lining up with TRBD1. J lost 4 bases, V lost 3 bases, and 7 bases had no gene match. The germline V gene encodes CDR1 GTSNPN and CDR2 SVGIG (reference sequence). The CDR3 has 15 amino acids. The CDR3 sequence: CAWRAGDRGNQPQHF. CDR3 sequence (DNA): TGTGCCTGGAGAGCCGGCGACAGGGGGAATCAGCCCCAGCATTTT.

The V call is TRBV5-1, the J call TRBJ2-5; D is possibly TRBD1 (6 bases). V lost 2 bases and J lost 4, with 12 bases in between. Germline V gene lookup returns CDR1 SGHRS and CDR2 YFSETQ. The CDR3 totals 14 residues. The CDR3 protein is CASSLQGPPETQYF. The CDR3 DNA reads as TGCGCCAGCAGCTTACAGGGCCCCCCAGAGACCCAGTACTTC.

The chain is built from TRBV6-2 or TRBV6-3 and TRBJ2-3, with 7 bases identical to TRBD2. This CDR3 spans 15 amino acids. Per the germline V gene, CDR1 is MNHEY and CDR2 is SVGEGT. Trimming took 7 bases from V and 0 from J; bases not matched to a gene: 7. The CDR3 DNA reads as TGTGCCAGCACCCCACAGCGGGGTAGCACAGATACGCAGTATTTT. This codes for CASTPQRGSTDTQYF.

This chain connects TRBV18 to TRBJ2-7; perhaps TRBD1 as D (6 bases). The V and J ends lost 6 bases and 2 bases respectively, with 11 bases between them. This CDR3 has 13 amino acids. Germline CDR1 is KGHSH and CDR2 is LQKENI. CDR3 nucleotide sequence: TGTGCCAGCTCGCAGGGGCAAACCTACGAGCAGTACTTC. Residues: CASSQGQTYEQYF. Drawing the rest from reference TRBV18 and TRBJ2-7, the complete variable domain is NAGVMQNPRHLVRRRGQEARLRCSPMKGHSHVYWYRQLPEEGLKFMVYLQKENIIDESGMPKERFSAEFPKEGPSILRIQQVVRGDSAAYFCASSQGQTYEQYFGPGTRLTVT.

The V call is TRBV27, the J call TRBJ1-5, with TRBD1 matching over 9 bases. Germline values: CDR1 MNHEY, CDR2 SMNVEV (reference sequence). With V trimmed by 6 bases and J by 4 bases, 7 bases remained unmatched. The CDR3 loop spans 15 amino acids. In DNA form, the CDR3 reads TGTGCCAGCAGCAAGGTGGGACAGGGAAATCAGCCCCAGCATTTT. This encodes CASSKVGQGNQPQHF.

This clone has only a few counts. The rearrangement joins TRBV28 to TRBJ1-6, with 8 bases aligning to TRBD1. CDR1 and CDR2 from the germline V gene are MDHEN and SYDVKM. The CDR3 covers 14 residues. With 4 bases clipped from V and 10 bases from J, the junction kept 6 bases outside the gene matches. The CDR3 reads CASSYDRGQSPLHF. CDR3 coding DNA: TGTGCCAGCAGTTATGACAGGGGACAATCACCCCTCCACTTT.

The chain recombines TRBV6-5 with TRBJ1-2; D perhaps matches TRBD1 (6 bases). The length of the CDR3 is 14 residues. Per germline, CDR1 MNHEY and CDR2 SVGAGI. The germline V and J ends were trimmed by 4 bases and 7 bases, with 16 bases remaining between them. The CDR3 spells CASSLKAGVSGYTF. CDR3 sequence (DNA): TGTGCCAGCAGTTTGAAAGCAGGGGTGTCTGGCTACACCTTC.

The chain employs TRBV10-3 and TRBJ1-3, with 11 nucleotides matching TRBD1. After removal of 10 bases from V and 6 bases from J, the junction contained 11 bases not matched to a gene. This CDR3 contains 15 residues. The germline V gene has CDR1 ENHRY and CDR2 SYGVKD. As DNA, the CDR3 is TGTGCCACTCGCCGGACAGGGGGCCTCGAAAACACCATATATTTT. This codes for CATRRTGGLENTIYF.

The V and J genes are TRBV3-1 (or the pseudogene TRBV3-2) and TRBJ2-3; the match to TRBD2 covers 8 bases. Looked up from germline, CDR1 is LGHDT and CDR2 is YNNKEL (reference sequence). Losses at the gene ends were 4 bases for V and 3 bases for J; bases not matched to a gene: 6. The CDR3 is made up of 15 amino acids. The chain's CDR3 is CASSRPASGTDTQYF. The CDR3 DNA is TGTGCCAGCAGCCGTCCCGCTAGCGGGACAGATACGCAGTATTTT.

The chain carries TRBV19 and TRBJ1-6; D gene ambiguous. Looked up from germline, CDR1 is LNHDA and CDR2 is SQIVND (reference sequence). V dropped 6 bases and J dropped 2 bases, with 8 bases sitting between them. The CDR3 loop spans 14 amino acids. CDR3: CASSPEAYNSPLHF. In DNA form, the CDR3 reads TGTGCCAGTAGCCCAGAAGCCTATAATTCACCCCTCCACTTT.

The V gene is TRBV19, the J gene TRBJ1-5; 10 nucleotides agree with TRBD1. Germline values: CDR1 LNHDA, CDR2 SQIVND (reference sequence). The V gene end was trimmed by 9 bases and the J gene end by 6 bases; junction bases not matched to a gene: 5. This CDR3 has 13 residues. The CDR3 is CASETGGGQPQHF. In nucleotides, the CDR3 is TGTGCCAGCGAGACAGGGGGCGGTCAGCCCCAGCATTTT.

The chain is built from TRBV27 and TRBJ2-1; perhaps TRBD2 as D (6 bases). This CDR3 contains 21 residues. Trimming removed 8 bases at V and 12 bases at J, with 44 bases between. Germline-derived CDR1 and CDR2 are MNHEY and SMNVEV (reference sequence). The CDR3 nucleotides are TGTGCCAGCCTGCCTCGCCGGGGAGGATGGGGTGGAGCGGCCCTAATCGGCGGGCAGTTCTTC. Its protein product is CASLPRRGGWGGAALIGGQFF.